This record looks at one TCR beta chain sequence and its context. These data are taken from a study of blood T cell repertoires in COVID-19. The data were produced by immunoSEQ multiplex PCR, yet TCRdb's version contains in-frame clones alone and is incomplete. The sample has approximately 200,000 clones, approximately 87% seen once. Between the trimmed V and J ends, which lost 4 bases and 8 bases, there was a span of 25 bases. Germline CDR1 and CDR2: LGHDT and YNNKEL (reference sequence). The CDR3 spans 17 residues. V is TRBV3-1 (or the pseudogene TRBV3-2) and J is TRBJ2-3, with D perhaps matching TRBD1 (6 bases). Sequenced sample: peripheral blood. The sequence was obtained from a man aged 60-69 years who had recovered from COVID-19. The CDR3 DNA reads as TGTGCCAGCAGCCCAGACCGGACAGATCCACATCGAGGTACGCAGTATTTT. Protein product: CASSPDRTDPHRGTQYF.